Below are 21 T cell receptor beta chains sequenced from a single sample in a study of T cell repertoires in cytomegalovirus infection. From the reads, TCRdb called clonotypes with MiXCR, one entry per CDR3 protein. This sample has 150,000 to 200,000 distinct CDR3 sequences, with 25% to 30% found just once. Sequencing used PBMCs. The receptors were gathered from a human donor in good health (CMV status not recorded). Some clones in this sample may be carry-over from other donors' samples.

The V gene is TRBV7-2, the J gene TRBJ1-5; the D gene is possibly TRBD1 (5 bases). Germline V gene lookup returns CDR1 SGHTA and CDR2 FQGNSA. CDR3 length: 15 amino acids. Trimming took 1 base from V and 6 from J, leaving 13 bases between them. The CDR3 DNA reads TGTGCCAGCAGCTTAGTGGGGGACGGGAGTCAGCCCCAGCATTTT. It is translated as CASSLVGDGSQPQHF.

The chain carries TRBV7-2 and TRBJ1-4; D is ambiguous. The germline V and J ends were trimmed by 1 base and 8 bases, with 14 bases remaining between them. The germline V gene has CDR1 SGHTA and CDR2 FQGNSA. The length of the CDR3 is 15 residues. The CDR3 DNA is TGTGCCAGCAGCTTAGATAGGGAATTGGGAGAAAAACTGTTTTTT. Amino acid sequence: CASSLDRELGEKLFF. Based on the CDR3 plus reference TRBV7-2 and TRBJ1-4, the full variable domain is GAGVSQSPSNKVTEKGKDVELRCDPISGHTALYWYRQSLGQGLEFLIYFQGNSAPDKSGLPSDRFSAERTGGSVSTLTIQRTQQEDSAVYLCASSLDRELGEKLFFGSGTQLSVL.

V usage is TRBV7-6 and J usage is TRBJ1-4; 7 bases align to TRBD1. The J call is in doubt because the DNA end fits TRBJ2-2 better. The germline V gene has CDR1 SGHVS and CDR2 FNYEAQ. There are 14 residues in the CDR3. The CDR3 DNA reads TGTGCCAGCAGCTTAGCCCTGGGGACAGAGGAGCTGTTTTTT. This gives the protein CASSLALGTEELFF.

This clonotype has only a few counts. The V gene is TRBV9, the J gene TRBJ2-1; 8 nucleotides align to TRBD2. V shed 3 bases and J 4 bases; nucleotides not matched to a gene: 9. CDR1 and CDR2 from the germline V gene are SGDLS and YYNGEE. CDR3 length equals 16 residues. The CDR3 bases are TGTGCCAGCAGCGCCGTCGGGGGGGCCAATTACAATGAGCAGTTCTTC. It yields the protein CASSAVGGANYNEQFF.

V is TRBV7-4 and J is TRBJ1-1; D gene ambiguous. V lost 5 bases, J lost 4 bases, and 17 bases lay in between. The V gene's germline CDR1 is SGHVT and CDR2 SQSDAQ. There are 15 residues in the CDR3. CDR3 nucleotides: TGTGCCAGCAGCCCGCCCGGTGAGGTGAGCACTGAAGCTTTCTTT. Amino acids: CASSPPGEVSTEAFF. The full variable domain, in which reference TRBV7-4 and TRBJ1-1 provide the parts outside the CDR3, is GAGVSQSPRYKVAKRGRDVALRCDSISGHVTLYWYRQTLGQGSEVLTYSQSDAQRDKSGRPSGRFSAERPERSVSTLKIQRTEQGDSAVYLCASSPPGEVSTEAFFGQGTRLTVV.

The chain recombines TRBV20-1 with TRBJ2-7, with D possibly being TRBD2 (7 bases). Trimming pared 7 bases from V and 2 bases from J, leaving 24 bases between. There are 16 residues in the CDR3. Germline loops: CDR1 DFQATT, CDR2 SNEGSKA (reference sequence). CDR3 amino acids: CSVTVGRGAITYEQYF. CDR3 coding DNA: TGCAGTGTTACAGTTGGACGGGGGGCTATTACCTACGAGCAGTACTTC.

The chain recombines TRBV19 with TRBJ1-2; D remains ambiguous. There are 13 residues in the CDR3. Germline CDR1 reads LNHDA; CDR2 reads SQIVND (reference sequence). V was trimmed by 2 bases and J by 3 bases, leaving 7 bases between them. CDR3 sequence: CASSIRLDYGYTF. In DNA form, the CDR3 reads TGTGCCAGTAGTATAAGACTAGACTATGGCTACACCTTC.

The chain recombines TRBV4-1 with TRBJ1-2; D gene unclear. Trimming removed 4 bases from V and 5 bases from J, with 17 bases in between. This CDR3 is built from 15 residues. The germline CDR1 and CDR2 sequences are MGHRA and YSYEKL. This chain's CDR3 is CASSPRSGVGYGYTF. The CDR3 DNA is TGCGCCAGCAGCCCAAGGTCCGGGGTCGGGTATGGCTACACCTTC.

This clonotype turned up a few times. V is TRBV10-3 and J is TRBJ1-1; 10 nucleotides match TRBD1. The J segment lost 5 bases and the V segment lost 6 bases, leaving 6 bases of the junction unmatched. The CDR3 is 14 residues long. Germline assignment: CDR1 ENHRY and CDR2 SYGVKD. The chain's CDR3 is CAIRTGTGVTEAFF. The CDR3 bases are TGTGCCATCAGGACGGGGACAGGGGTAACTGAAGCTTTCTTT.

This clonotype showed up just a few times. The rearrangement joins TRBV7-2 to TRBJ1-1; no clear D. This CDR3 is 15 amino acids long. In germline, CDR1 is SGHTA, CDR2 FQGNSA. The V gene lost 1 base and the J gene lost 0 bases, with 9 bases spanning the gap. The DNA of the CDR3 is TGTGCCAGCAGCTTAGGTTTGGCGGTGAACACTGAAGCTTTCTTT. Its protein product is CASSLGLAVNTEAFF.

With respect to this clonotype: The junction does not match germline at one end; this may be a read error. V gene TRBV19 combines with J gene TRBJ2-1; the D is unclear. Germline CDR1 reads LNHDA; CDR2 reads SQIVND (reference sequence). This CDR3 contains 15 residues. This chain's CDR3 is CASRTDRYSYDEQFF. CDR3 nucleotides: TGTGCCAGTAGAACCGACCGATACTCCTACGATGAGCAGTTCTTC.

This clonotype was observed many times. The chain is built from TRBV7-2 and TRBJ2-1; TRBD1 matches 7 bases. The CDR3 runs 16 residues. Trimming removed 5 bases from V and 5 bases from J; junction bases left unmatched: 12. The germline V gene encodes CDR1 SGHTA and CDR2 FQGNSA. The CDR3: CASSRTPGQQNNEQFF. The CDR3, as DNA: TGTGCCAGCAGCCGAACACCGGGACAGCAAAACAATGAGCAGTTCTTC.

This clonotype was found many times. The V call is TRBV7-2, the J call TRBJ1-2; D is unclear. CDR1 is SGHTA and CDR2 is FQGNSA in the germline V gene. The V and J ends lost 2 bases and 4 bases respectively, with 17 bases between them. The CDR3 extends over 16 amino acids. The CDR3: CASSLWEDGEAYGYTF. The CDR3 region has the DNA TGTGCCAGCAGCTTATGGGAGGACGGGGAAGCCTATGGCTACACCTTC. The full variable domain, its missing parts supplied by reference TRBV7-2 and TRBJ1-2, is GAGVSQSPSNKVTEKGKDVELRCDPISGHTALYWYRQSLGQGLEFLIYFQGNSAPDKSGLPSDRFSAERTGGSVSTLTIQRTQQEDSAVYLCASSLWEDGEAYGYTFGSGTRLTVV.

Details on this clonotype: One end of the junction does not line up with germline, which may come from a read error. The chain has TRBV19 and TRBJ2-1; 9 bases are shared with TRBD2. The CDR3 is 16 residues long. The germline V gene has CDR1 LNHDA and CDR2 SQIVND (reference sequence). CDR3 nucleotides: TGTGCCAGTACCCCCACAATAGCGGGAGTATACACTGAGCAGTTCTTC. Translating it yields CASTPTIAGVYTEQFF.

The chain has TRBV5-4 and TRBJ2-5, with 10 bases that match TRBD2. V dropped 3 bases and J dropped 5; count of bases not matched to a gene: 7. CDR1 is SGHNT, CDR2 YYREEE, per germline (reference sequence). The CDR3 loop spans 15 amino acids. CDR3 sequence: CASSSPAGGQETQYF. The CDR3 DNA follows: TGTGCCAGCAGCTCCCCAGCGGGGGGGCAGGAGACCCAGTACTTC. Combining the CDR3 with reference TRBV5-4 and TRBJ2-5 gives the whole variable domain ETGVTQSPTHLIKTRGQQVTLRCSSQSGHNTVSWYQQALGQGPQFIFQYYREEENGRGNFPPRFSGLQFPNYSSELNVNALELDDSALYLCASSSPAGGQETQYFGPGTRLLVL.

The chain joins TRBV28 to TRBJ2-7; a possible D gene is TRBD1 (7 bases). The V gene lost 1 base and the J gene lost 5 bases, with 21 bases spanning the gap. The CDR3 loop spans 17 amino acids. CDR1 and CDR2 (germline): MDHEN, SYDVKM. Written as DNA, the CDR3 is TGTGCCAGCAGTTTATTGGGTGGGGCAGGGGGGAGGCACGAGCAGTACTTC. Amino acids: CASSLLGGAGGRHEQYF.

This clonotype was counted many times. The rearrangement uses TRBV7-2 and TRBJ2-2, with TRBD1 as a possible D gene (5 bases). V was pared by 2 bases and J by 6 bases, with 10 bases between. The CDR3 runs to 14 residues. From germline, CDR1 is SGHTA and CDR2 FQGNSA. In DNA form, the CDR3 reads TGTGCCAGCAGCTTAAGAGTACAGGCCGGGGAGCTGTTTTTT. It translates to CASSLRVQAGELFF.

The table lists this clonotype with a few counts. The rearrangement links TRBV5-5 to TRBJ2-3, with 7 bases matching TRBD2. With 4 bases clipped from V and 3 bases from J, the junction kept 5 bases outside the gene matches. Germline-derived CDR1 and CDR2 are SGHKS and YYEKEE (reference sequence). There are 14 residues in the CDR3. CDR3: CASSRRTRTDTQYF. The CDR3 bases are TGTGCCAGCAGCCGGAGGACTAGAACAGATACGCAGTATTTT. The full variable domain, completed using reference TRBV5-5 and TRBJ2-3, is DAGVTQSPTHLIKTRGQQVTLRCSPISGHKSVSWYQQVLGQGPQFIFQYYEKEERGRGNFPDRFSARQFPNYSSELNVNALLLGDSALYLCASSRRTRTDTQYFGPGTRLTVL.

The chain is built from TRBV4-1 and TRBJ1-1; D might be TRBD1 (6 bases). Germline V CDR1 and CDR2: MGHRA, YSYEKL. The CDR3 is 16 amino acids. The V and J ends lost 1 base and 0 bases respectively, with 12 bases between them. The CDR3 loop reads CASSQVIGQLNTEAFF. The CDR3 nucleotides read TGCGCCAGCAGCCAAGTAATTGGACAGTTGAACACTGAAGCTTTCTTT.

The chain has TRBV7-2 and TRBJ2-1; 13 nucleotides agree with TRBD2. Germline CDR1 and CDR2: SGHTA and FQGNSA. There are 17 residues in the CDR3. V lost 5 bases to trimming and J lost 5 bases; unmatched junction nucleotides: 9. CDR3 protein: CASSPRLAGGRDNEQFF. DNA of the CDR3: TGTGCCAGCAGCCCTCGACTAGCGGGGGGCCGGGACAATGAGCAGTTCTTC.

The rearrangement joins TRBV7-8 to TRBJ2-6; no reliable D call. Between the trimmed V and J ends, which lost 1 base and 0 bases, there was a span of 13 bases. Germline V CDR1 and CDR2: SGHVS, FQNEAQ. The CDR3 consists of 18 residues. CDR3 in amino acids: CASSLGLLEGSGANVLTF. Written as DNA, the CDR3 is TGTGCCAGCAGCTTAGGCCTCCTAGAAGGCTCTGGGGCCAACGTCCTGACTTTC.